Shown below are 23 T cell receptor beta chains from a single sample sequenced in a study of blood T cell repertoires in COVID-19. The repertoire was sequenced with immunoSEQ multiplex PCR; TCRdb's copy has only in-frame clones and lacks some. The sample records roughly 140,000 clones, roughly 85% being singletons. The material sequenced was peripheral blood. The receptors were gathered from a woman between 55 and 75 years old with COVID-19, enrolled during active disease.

The sample holds a few counts of this clone. V gene TRBV5-4 combines with J gene TRBJ2-7, with D uncertain. The CDR3 length is 14 residues. Germline assignment: CDR1 SGHNT and CDR2 YYREEE (reference sequence). The germline V and J ends were trimmed by 1 base and 0 bases, with 8 bases remaining between them. The CDR3 region has the DNA TGTGCCAGCAGCTTGTTTGGCAACTCCTACGAGCAGTACTTC. It codes for CASSLFGNSYEQYF.

The gene calls are TRBV10-1 and TRBJ2-1; tentatively, D is TRBD2 (6 bases). In germline, CDR1 is WNHNN, CDR2 SYGVQD (reference sequence). This CDR3 contains 15 residues. Deletions cut 2 bases from V and 4 bases from J, with 12 bases between. CDR3 in amino acids: CASSEAFAGYNEQFF. As DNA, the CDR3 is TGCGCCAGCAGTGAGGCCTTCGCGGGGTACAATGAGCAGTTCTTC.

Points on this clone: An end of the junction does not agree with germline; a read error may underlie this. The chain couples TRBV19 to TRBJ1-2, with 7 bases lining up with TRBD1. Germline CDR1 and CDR2: LNHDA and SQIVND (reference sequence). CDR3 length: 15 residues. The CDR3 DNA sequence: TGTGCCAGCAGTAATCGACAGGGAAGAAACTATGGCTACACCTTC. Protein sequence: CASSNRQGRNYGYTF.

The rearrangement links TRBV11-2 to TRBJ1-2; unclear D gene. Between the trimmed V and J ends, which lost 0 bases and 4 bases, there was a span of 9 bases. CDR3 length equals 14 residues. Germline CDR1 is SGHAT and CDR2 is FQNNGV. CDR3 sequence reads: CASSLDTRFYGYTF. The CDR3 nucleotides are TGTGCCAGCAGCTTAGATACCCGGTTCTATGGCTACACCTTC.

The chain recombines TRBV5-1 with TRBJ2-2; 8 bases map to TRBD2. J gave up 3 bases and V 2 bases, and 3 bases lay outside the gene matches. The CDR3 is 15 amino acids. Looked up from germline, CDR1 is SGHRS and CDR2 is YFSETQ. The chain's CDR3 is CASSFSGTDTGELFF. CDR3 DNA: TGCGCCAGCAGCTTTAGCGGGACGGACACCGGGGAGCTGTTTTTT. Full variable domain (rest looked up from reference TRBV5-1 and TRBJ2-2): KAGVTQTPRYLIKTRGQQVTLSCSPISGHRSVSWYQQTPGQGLQFLFEYFSETQRNKGNFPGRFSGRQFSNSRSEMNVSTLELGDSALYLCASSFSGTDTGELFFGEGSRLTVL.

This clone was detected a few times. The V call is TRBV10-2, the J call TRBJ1-2; 7 nucleotides agree with TRBD1. The CDR3 runs 14 residues. Germline assignment: CDR1 WSHSY and CDR2 SAAADI. V dropped 5 bases and J dropped 4; count of bases not matched to a gene: 7. Here the CDR3 reads CASSHTGVFYGYTF. DNA for the CDR3: TGCGCCAGCAGTCATACAGGGGTTTTCTATGGCTACACCTTC.

This chain joins TRBV7-3 and TRBJ2-7; possible D gene TRBD2, 7 bases. V was clipped by 1 base and J by 1 base, with 14 bases between them. Germline V CDR1 and CDR2: SGHTA, FQGTGA. The CDR3 runs to 16 residues. This CDR3 reads CASSLISGGESYEQYV. The CDR3 region has the DNA TGTGCCAGCAGCTTAATCTCGGGGGGCGAGTCCTACGAGCAGTACGTC.

The table lists this clone with a count of one. V gene TRBV5-6 combines with J gene TRBJ1-2; 7 positions agree with TRBD1. The V segment lost 0 bases and the J segment 5 bases; nucleotides outside the gene matches: 10. The CDR3 length is 16 residues. CDR1 and CDR2 from the germline V gene are SGHDT and YYEEEE. CDR3 residues: CASSLAGQGVRYGYTF. The DNA for the CDR3 is TGTGCCAGCAGCTTGGCCGGGCAGGGGGTTAGGTATGGCTACACCTTC.

The chain has TRBV12-3 or TRBV12-4 and TRBJ2-1; D unclear. V gave up 4 bases and J gave up 10 bases, with 14 bases separating them. The CDR3 extends over 13 amino acids. CDR3 region: CASSYDDPREQFF. As DNA, the CDR3 is TGTGCCAGCAGTTACGATGATCCTAGAGAGCAGTTCTTC.

The gene calls are TRBV19 and TRBJ1-1; TRBD1 agrees at 11 bases. The CDR3 is 14 residues long. The germline V gene encodes CDR1 LNHDA and CDR2 SQIVND (reference sequence). V shed 6 bases and J 8 bases; nucleotides not matched to a gene: 8. This chain's CDR3 is CASSAQGQGAEAFF. The DNA for the CDR3 is TGTGCCAGTAGCGCGCAAGGACAGGGGGCGGAAGCTTTCTTT.

The chain couples TRBV11-3 to TRBJ2-3; 9 bases are a match to TRBD2. From germline, CDR1 is SGHNT and CDR2 YENEEA. Trimming removed 1 base from V and 5 bases from J; junction bases left unmatched: 1. This CDR3 region has 14 residues. CDR3 sequence reads: CASSLVRGGDTQYF. Written as DNA, the CDR3 is TGTGCCAGCAGCTTAGTGCGGGGGGGAGATACGCAGTATTTT.

This clone was observed a handful of times. This chain uses TRBV10-2 with TRBJ1-1; D is unclear. The CDR3 runs 12 residues. V gave up 8 bases and J gave up 0 bases, with 7 bases separating them. CDR1 WSHSY and CDR2 SAAADI come from the germline V gene. The CDR3 sequence: CASGLLNTEAFF. CDR3 DNA sequence: TGCGCCAGCGGACTTCTGAACACTGAAGCTTTCTTT.

The chain joins TRBV2 to TRBJ1-2; D is possibly TRBD1 (6 bases). The CDR3 contains 15 residues. Germline CDR1 reads SNHLY; CDR2 reads FYNNEI. The V end lost 6 bases, the J end lost 2 bases, and 16 bases lay between the germline ends. CDR3 DNA: TGTGCCAGCAGCGGCACAGGGTGGCAAAACTATGGCTACACCTTC. This codes for CASSGTGWQNYGYTF.

The chain couples TRBV27 to TRBJ1-6; TRBD1 is a possible D gene (5 bases). The V gene's germline CDR1 is MNHEY and CDR2 SMNVEV (reference sequence). The V end lost 6 bases, the J end lost 3 bases, and 9 bases lay between the germline ends. This CDR3 is 14 amino acids long. CDR3 region: CASRRDVYNSPLHF. The DNA for the CDR3 is TGTGCCAGCAGGCGGGACGTCTATAATTCACCCCTCCACTTT.

This chain connects TRBV10-3 to TRBJ1-2, with 7 nucleotides matching TRBD1. The CDR3 is 12 residues long. Germline lookup yields CDR1 ENHRY and CDR2 SYGVKD. The trim removed 3 bases at V and 11 bases at J, leaving 6 bases unmatched. In DNA, the CDR3 is TGTGCCATCAGTGATGCCGGGACAGCTTACACCTTC. It yields the protein CAISDAGTAYTF.

This chain connects TRBV27 to TRBJ1-1; D possibly corresponds to TRBD1 (6 bases). CDR1 is MNHEY and CDR2 is SMNVEV in the germline V gene (reference sequence). With 4 bases removed from V and 2 bases from J, the gap between germline ends came to 14 bases. The CDR3 consists of 15 residues. The CDR3: CASSSAGAGNTEAFF. The DNA for the CDR3 is TGTGCCAGCAGTTCGGCAGGGGCCGGAAACACTGAAGCTTTCTTT.

The rearrangement uses TRBV29-1 and TRBJ2-7, with a weak D call TRBD1 (6 bases). Germline V gene sequence: CDR1 SQVTM, CDR2 ANQGSEA. V gave up 0 bases and J gave up 3 bases, with 12 bases separating them. CDR3 length equals 14 residues. CDR3 amino acids: CSVEEQGTFYEQYF. The CDR3, as DNA: TGCAGCGTTGAAGAACAGGGTACTTTCTACGAGCAGTACTTC.

CDR3 in amino acids: CASSQERGYTF. The CDR3 DNA reads as TGTGCCAGCAGCCAAGAGAGAGGCTACACCTTC. The J gene is TRBJ1-2, the V gene TRBV3-1 (or the pseudogene TRBV3-2); D is unclear. The CDR3 runs 11 residues. Germline V gene data show CDR1 as LGHDT and CDR2 as YNNKEL (reference sequence). Trimming removed 0 bases from V and 8 bases from J, with 4 bases in between.

This rearrangement joins TRBV7-2 to TRBJ2-3, with TRBD2 as a possible D gene (6 bases). V lost 4 bases and J lost 0, with 11 bases in between. The CDR3 has 15 amino acids. CDR1 and CDR2 from the germline V gene are SGHTA and FQGNSA. CDR3 region: CASSSTSLSTDTQYF. Written as DNA, the CDR3 is TGTGCCAGCAGCTCAACTAGCCTAAGCACAGATACGCAGTATTTT.

V gene TRBV5-1 combines with J gene TRBJ1-1; D uncertain. The V gene lost 5 bases and the J gene lost 6 bases, with 20 bases spanning the gap. Germline loops: CDR1 SGHRS, CDR2 YFSETQ. CDR3 length equals 15 residues. CDR3 loop: CASRPEELTGAEAFF. The CDR3 DNA sequence: TGCGCCAGCAGGCCCGAGGAGTTGACCGGCGCTGAAGCTTTCTTT.

The chain employs TRBV6-5 and TRBJ2-2, with 7 bases that match TRBD1. The ends lost 8 bases at V and 4 bases at J; junction bases unmatched: 7. Germline V gene sequence: CDR1 MNHEY, CDR2 SVGAGI. This CDR3 contains 14 residues. CDR3 coding DNA: TGTGCCAGCTCGCGACAGGGAGTCACCGGGGAGCTGTTTTTT. Translated: CASSRQGVTGELFF.

The V gene is TRBV6-5, the J gene TRBJ2-1, with 14 bases lining up with TRBD2. The CDR3 has 15 amino acids. Germline V gene lookup returns CDR1 MNHEY and CDR2 SVGAGI. The V gene end was trimmed by 7 bases and the J gene end by 2 bases; junction bases not matched to a gene: 1. CDR3 sequence (DNA): TGTGCCAGCAAGGGACTAGCGGGAGCCTACAATGAGCAGTTCTTC. Its translation is CASKGLAGAYNEQFF.

The chain uses TRBV3-1 (or the pseudogene TRBV3-2) and TRBJ1-3, with TRBD1 as a possible D gene (5 bases). V dropped 4 bases and J dropped 4 bases, with 11 bases sitting between them. CDR3 length: 14 amino acids. Germline V CDR1 and CDR2: LGHDT, YNNKEL (reference sequence). CDR3 DNA: TGTGCCAGCAGCCCAGGACGGACAGGAAACACCATATATTTT. This translates into CASSPGRTGNTIYF.